The 26 T cell receptor beta chains below come from one sample, sequenced in a study of blood T cell repertoires in COVID-19 (dated by TCRdb to 2020 to 2022). Libraries were constructed by the immunoSEQ multiplex PCR assay. TCRdb carries this immuneACCESS record with in-frame sequences only. Its versions omit some clonotypes, under half of them owing to an unresolved V gene in the studies checked, with the rest unexplained. The sample profile shows 35,000 to 50,000 clones; about nine tenths of them were found once. The ten largest make up roughly 9.3% of the sample. Sample: peripheral blood. The receptors derive from a woman older than 75 with active COVID-19.

The chain combines TRBV6-5 with TRBJ2-1; D may be TRBD1 (6 bases). V dropped 6 bases and J dropped 7 bases, with 10 bases sitting between them. Germline CDR1 is MNHEY and CDR2 is SVGAGI. This CDR3 spans 12 amino acids. In DNA, the CDR3 is TGTGCCAGCAGGAGGACAGTGAATGAGCAGTTCTTC. Translating it yields CASRRTVNEQFF.

The chain is built from TRBV6-2 or TRBV6-3 and TRBJ2-5; D possibly corresponds to TRBD2 (5 bases). Germline V gene sequence: CDR1 MNHEY, CDR2 SVGEGT. The CDR3 contains 15 residues. Trimming stripped 5 bases from V and 6 bases from J, with 19 bases between. CDR3 in amino acids: CASSAYSVREQTQYF. The CDR3 nucleotides are TGTGCCAGCAGTGCGTATAGCGTGAGGGAGCAGACCCAGTACTTC.

The V and J genes are TRBV14 and TRBJ1-1; D perhaps matches TRBD1 (6 bases). Germline V gene data show CDR1 as SGHDN and CDR2 as FVKESK. V lost 3 bases to trimming and J lost 2 bases, with 13 bases between them. This CDR3 is 15 amino acids long. CDR3 protein: CASSQTGQRNTEAFF. The CDR3 bases are TGTGCCAGCAGCCAGACGGGACAAAGAAACACTGAAGCTTTCTTT. The whole variable domain, remainder taken from reference TRBV14 and TRBJ1-1, is EAGVTQFPSHSVIEKGQTVTLRCDPISGHDNLYWYRRVMGKEIKFLLHFVKESKQDESGMPNNRFLAERTGGTYSTLKVQPAELEDSGVYFCASSQTGQRNTEAFFGQGTRLTVV.

The chain links TRBV7-2 to TRBJ1-3, with a tentative D call TRBD1 (5 bases). With 4 bases removed from V and 4 bases from J, the gap between germline ends came to 8 bases. Germline CDR1 reads SGHTA; CDR2 reads FQGNSA. The CDR3 loop spans 13 amino acids. The CDR3 protein is CASSSDRGNTIYF. CDR3 in DNA: TGTGCCAGCAGCTCCGACAGAGGAAACACCATATATTTT.

V and J are TRBV30 and TRBJ1-4; D remains ambiguous. The ends were cut back, 6 bases at V and 0 bases at J, with 11 bases in the middle. Looked up from germline, CDR1 is GTSNPN and CDR2 is SVGIG (reference sequence). The CDR3 is 14 residues long. The CDR3 region is CACPRVATNEKLFF. The CDR3, as DNA: TGTGCCTGCCCGCGCGTTGCAACTAATGAAAAACTGTTTTTT.

This clone was found a few times. V is TRBV9 and J is TRBJ2-5, with 11 bases that match TRBD2. There are 15 residues in the CDR3. Germline assignment: CDR1 SGDLS and CDR2 YYNGEE. The junction had 4 bases not matched to a gene; V was cut back by 4 bases and J by 2 bases. CDR3 amino acids: CASSLGTSGQETQYF. CDR3 DNA sequence: TGTGCCAGCAGCTTAGGGACTAGCGGACAAGAGACCCAGTACTTC. The variable domain in full, with the rest retrieved from reference TRBV9 and TRBJ2-5, is DSGVTQTPKHLITATGQRVTLRCSPRSGDLSVYWYQQSLDQGLQFLIQYYNGEERAKGNILERFSAQQFPDLHSELNLSSLELGDSALYFCASSLGTSGQETQYFGPGTRLLVL.

The chain recombines TRBV1 with TRBJ2-3; TRBD2 is the table's D call, not checked against the DNA. TRBV1 is labeled a pseudogene. The CDR3 is 17 residues long. CDR3 coding DNA: TGCACCAGCAGCCAAATTCAAGCGGGGGGCGACACAGATACGCAGTATTTT. Translated: CTSSQIQAGGDTDTQYF.

The chain employs TRBV6-6 and TRBJ2-7, with 9 bases identical to TRBD1. The CDR3 runs 15 residues. The junction had 9 bases not matched to a gene; V was cut back by 6 bases and J by 3 bases. Per the germline V gene, CDR1 is MNHNY and CDR2 is SVGAGI (reference sequence). The CDR3 DNA is TGTGCCAGCAGCCGCGACCCGGGACAGGGCTACGAGCAGTACTTC. It specifies CASSRDPGQGYEQYF.

The chain links TRBV2 to TRBJ2-2; 10 bases map to TRBD1. Per the germline V gene, CDR1 is SNHLY and CDR2 is FYNNEI. The CDR3 covers 17 residues. The junction had 14 bases not matched to a gene; V was cut back by 5 bases and J by 8 bases. The CDR3 here is CASSPSGTGDLIGELFF. Written as DNA, the CDR3 is TGTGCCAGCAGTCCCTCCGGGACAGGGGACCTCATAGGGGAGCTGTTTTTT.

The chain has TRBV19 and TRBJ2-1; TRBD1 matches at 9 bases. The CDR3 has 17 residues. V shed 4 bases and J 4 bases; nucleotides not matched to a gene: 11. In germline, CDR1 is LNHDA, CDR2 SQIVND (reference sequence). The CDR3: CASSRTGVRGPYNEQFF. CDR3 DNA sequence: TGTGCCAGTAGTAGGACAGGGGTGCGGGGGCCTTACAATGAGCAGTTCTTC.

The chain links TRBV9 to TRBJ2-2, with a possible D match to TRBD2 (5 bases). This CDR3 has 16 amino acids. V was cut by 2 bases and J by 6 bases, with 17 bases left in between. In germline, CDR1 is SGDLS, CDR2 YYNGEE. Written as DNA, the CDR3 is TGTGCCAGCAGCGTCTCACACATCGGGGTTCCCGGGGAGCTGTTTTTT. The encoded protein is CASSVSHIGVPGELFF.

The chain combines TRBV10-3 with TRBJ1-2; a weak D match, TRBD1 (5 bases). CDR3 size: 16 residues. In germline, CDR1 is ENHRY, CDR2 SYGVKD. V lost 2 bases to trimming and J lost 6 bases, with 19 bases between them. The CDR3 coding sequence is TGTGCCATCAGTGAGGCGGGGGATGTGGGGAAGGATGGCTACACCTTC. This gives the protein CAISEAGDVGKDGYTF.

The chain employs TRBV10-3 and TRBJ2-7; 9 bases are a match to TRBD2. This CDR3 region has 14 residues. V gave up 7 bases and J gave up 5 bases; unmatched junction bases: 9. The germline V gene encodes CDR1 ENHRY and CDR2 SYGVKD. The chain's CDR3 is CAINSGGPEDEQYF. Here the CDR3 DNA reads TGTGCCATCAATAGCGGGGGCCCTGAAGACGAGCAGTACTTC.

The gene calls are TRBV15 and TRBJ2-7; 7 bases agree with TRBD1. Germline V lookup: CDR1 LNHNV, CDR2 YYDKDF (reference sequence). Germline trimming cut 1 base from V and 0 bases from J; bases unmatched to any gene: 6. The CDR3 has 16 residues. In nucleotides, the CDR3 is TGTGCCACCAGCAGAGGGAACAGGGGAAGCTCCTACGAGCAGTACTTC. Translated, it gives CATSRGNRGSSYEQYF.

This clone was seen only once. V is TRBV18 and J is TRBJ2-2; 7 bases map to TRBD1. The CDR3 has 17 residues. CDR1 is KGHSH and CDR2 is LQKENI in the germline V gene. Trimming took 2 bases from V and 0 from J; bases not matched to a gene: 6. This CDR3 is CASSPRDRLANTGELFF. The CDR3 DNA sequence: TGTGCCAGCTCACCAAGGGACAGACTCGCGAACACCGGGGAGCTGTTTTTT.

The chain joins TRBV2 to TRBJ1-2; possible D gene TRBD1, 5 bases. Between the trimmed V and J ends, which lost 5 bases and 4 bases, there was a span of 11 bases. Per the germline V gene, CDR1 is SNHLY and CDR2 is FYNNEI. This CDR3 comprises 13 residues. In nucleotides, the CDR3 is TGTGCCAGCAGTCCCGGGGGAGGCTATGGCTACACCTTC. This codes for CASSPGGGYGYTF.

This sequence joins TRBV7-2 and TRBJ2-5; 8 bases map to TRBD2. This CDR3 has 19 amino acids. With 5 bases clipped from V and 1 base from J, the junction kept 18 bases outside the gene matches. CDR1 is SGHTA and CDR2 is FQGNSA in the germline V gene. CDR3 bases: TGTGCCAGCAGCCAAAGCTCTAGCGGGTTAGGGGTCCCCCAAGAGACCCAGTACTTC. Amino acids: CASSQSSSGLGVPQETQYF.

V and J are TRBV2 and TRBJ2-5; 11 bases align to TRBD1. CDR1 and CDR2 from the germline V gene are SNHLY and FYNNEI. The CDR3 runs 14 residues. Trimming at V came to 7 bases and at J to 5 bases, leaving 6 bases not matched to a gene. Here the CDR3 DNA reads TGTGCCAGCAACACGGACAGGGGGCGGGAGACCCAGTACTTC. It yields the protein CASNTDRGRETQYF.

V gene TRBV4-3 combines with J gene TRBJ1-1, with TRBD1 as a possible D gene (5 bases). This CDR3 comprises 15 residues. Trimming removed 1 base from V and 5 bases from J, with 14 bases in between. Germline V gives CDR1 LGHNA, CDR2 YSLEER. CDR3 residues: CASSQVAGSGTEAFF. The CDR3 coding sequence is TGCGCCAGCAGCCAAGTGGCAGGGTCAGGGACTGAAGCTTTCTTT.

CDR3 protein: CASAAQGGEKLFF. The CDR3 DNA reads as TGCGCCAGCGCAGCCCAAGGCGGTGAAAAACTGTTTTTT. V gene TRBV5-1 combines with J gene TRBJ1-4, with unresolved D. The CDR3 is made up of 13 amino acids. V dropped 7 bases and J dropped 7 bases, with 14 bases sitting between them. Germline V CDR1 and CDR2: SGHRS, YFSETQ.

This clone was recorded once. The chain joins TRBV10-2 to TRBJ2-5; 8 positions match TRBD2. This CDR3 spans 17 amino acids. Unmatched junction bases numbered 6, after V lost 0 bases and J lost 0 bases. Germline lookup yields CDR1 WSHSY and CDR2 SAAADI. The CDR3, as DNA: TGCGCCAGCAGTGAGTCGATGGAGCGGGGGTACCAAGAGACCCAGTACTTC. Its translation is CASSESMERGYQETQYF.

This sequence joins TRBV3-1 (or the pseudogene TRBV3-2) and TRBJ2-5; D unresolved. Germline V gene lookup returns CDR1 LGHDT and CDR2 YNNKEL (reference sequence). The CDR3 sequence is 12 residues long. The ends were cut back, 2 bases at V and 4 bases at J, with 5 bases in the middle. The CDR3 sequence is CASSQSRETQYF. The CDR3 DNA sequence: TGTGCCAGCAGCCAATCTCGAGAGACCCAGTACTTC.

The chain carries TRBV5-4 and TRBJ1-1, with D unclear. The CDR3 spans 16 residues. In germline, CDR1 is SGHNT, CDR2 YYREEE (reference sequence). Between the trimmed V and J ends, which lost 4 bases and 0 bases, there was a span of 16 bases. The CDR3 loop is CASSDPWRGLNTEAFF. CDR3 sequence (DNA): TGTGCCAGCAGCGACCCTTGGCGGGGTCTGAACACTGAAGCTTTCTTT.

The chain couples TRBV7-8 to TRBJ1-1, with D unclear. V was trimmed by 1 base and J by 0 bases, leaving 6 bases between them. The CDR3 sequence is 14 residues long. From germline, CDR1 is SGHVS and CDR2 FQNEAQ. The CDR3 loop reads CASSLGQVNTEAFF. The CDR3 DNA sequence: TGTGCCAGCAGCTTAGGCCAGGTGAACACTGAAGCTTTCTTT.

The chain carries TRBV3-1 (or the pseudogene TRBV3-2) and TRBJ2-2; 10 bases are shared with TRBD1. The V and J ends lost 8 bases and 7 bases, in that order; junction bases with no gene match: 13. Germline assignment: CDR1 LGHDT and CDR2 YNNKEL (reference sequence). This CDR3 region has 16 residues. The chain's CDR3 is CASAGDRGFSDGELFF. CDR3 DNA: TGTGCCAGCGCGGGGGACAGGGGTTTTAGCGACGGGGAGCTGTTTTTT.

This clone was detected only a few times. CDR3 residues: CASSYGQTEAFF. The CDR3 DNA sequence: TGTGCCAGCAGTTATGGACAGACTGAAGCTTTCTTT. This chain uses TRBV6-5 with TRBJ1-1, with a weak D call TRBD1 (6 bases). Germline V gene sequence: CDR1 MNHEY, CDR2 SVGAGI. The CDR3 is 12 residues long. Trimming pared 3 bases from V and 5 bases from J, leaving 7 bases between.